The subject of this entry is one T cell receptor (beta chain). Its antigen remains unknown. The sample belongs to a study of shared clonotypes between healthy human individuals. Study background: Every donor yielded three CD4 naive, three CD4 memory, two CD8 naive and one CD8 memory plate. Findings of the study overall: Researchers sampled only blood; tissue repertoires likely differ. Rarefaction exposed incomplete sorted-subset sequencing despite large depth.

It was CD45RO-negative cells, positively selected for CCR7, that made up naive CD8 cells, with terminally differentiated effector memory CD45RA+ cells excluded. Using immunoSEQ multiplex PCR, the repertoire was profiled, and TCRdb retains in-frame clones only, with some absent. The data hold some 2 million clones, with 85% to 95% observed a single time. V trimming: 1 base; J trimming: 15 bases; junction bases outside the gene matches: 9. The CDR3 has 13 amino acids. The germline V gene has CDR1 SNHLY and CDR2 FYNNEI. J is TRBJ2-1 and V is TRBV2; 7 bases align to TRBD2. The sequencing input was naive CD8+ T cells sorted from blood. This receptor was taken from a man between 18 and 35 years old in good health. The CDR3 sequence: CASSEVGETSLFF. Here the CDR3 DNA reads TGTGCCAGCAGTGAAGTGGGAGAGACTAGCCTGTTCTTC.